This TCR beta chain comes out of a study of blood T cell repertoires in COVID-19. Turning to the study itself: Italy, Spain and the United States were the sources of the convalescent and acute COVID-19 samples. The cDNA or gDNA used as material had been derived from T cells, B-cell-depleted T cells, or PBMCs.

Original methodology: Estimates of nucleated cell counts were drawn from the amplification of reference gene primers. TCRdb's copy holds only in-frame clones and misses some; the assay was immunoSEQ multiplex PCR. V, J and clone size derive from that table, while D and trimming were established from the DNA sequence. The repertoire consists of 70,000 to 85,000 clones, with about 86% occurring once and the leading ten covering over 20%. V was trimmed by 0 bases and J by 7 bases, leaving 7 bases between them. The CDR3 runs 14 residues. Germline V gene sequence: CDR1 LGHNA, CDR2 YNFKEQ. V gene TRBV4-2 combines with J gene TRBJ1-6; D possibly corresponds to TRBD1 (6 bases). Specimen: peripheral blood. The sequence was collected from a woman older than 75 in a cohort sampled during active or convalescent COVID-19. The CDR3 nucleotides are TGTGCCAGCAGCCAAGACACAGGGAATTCACCCCTCCACTTT. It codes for CASSQDTGNSPLHF.